These T cell receptor beta chains were read from a single sample in a study of blood T cell repertoires in COVID-19. Generated by immunoSEQ multiplex PCR, the TCRdb table keeps only in-frame clones and is missing some. The sample yields approximately 270,000 clones, roughly 85% seen once. Sequenced sample: PBMCs or T cells enriched from blood (not recorded which). The receptor source for this set is a woman between 45 and 65 years old who had recovered from COVID-19. Each CDR3 is given with its conserved first and last residue.

V	J	CDR3
TRBV19	TRBJ2-3	CASSRQGITDTQYF
TRBV5-1	TRBJ1-4	CASSSGQLATNEKLFF
TRBV13	TRBJ2-2	CASSLGSGHINTGELFF
TRBV12-3/TRBV12-4	TRBJ2-7	CASSQDFNEQYF
TRBV5-1	TRBJ2-7	CASSLGGVLLDEQYF
TRBV6-5	TRBJ2-3	CASSYSTGGADTQYF
TRBV19	TRBJ2-5	CASSIDIRLAETQYF
TRBV10-3	TRBJ2-5	CAISQQGSRETQYF
TRBV15	TRBJ1-2	CATSRAGRDRGNYGYTF
TRBV9	TRBJ2-2	CASSANTGELFF
TRBV4-2	TRBJ1-5	CASSRDRGINQPQHF
TRBV19	TRBJ2-7	CASSRDRSYEQYF
TRBV13	TRBJ1-2	CASSQEASTSYGYTF
TRBV20-1	TRBJ2-3	CSASSSLAVGSTDTQYF
TRBV21-1	TRBJ2-5	CASSKALRQLYQETQYF
TRBV5-1	TRBJ2-1	CASSSPISGSSNEQFF
TRBV7-9	TRBJ2-7	CASSLGGGTGTSYEQYF
TRBV12-3/TRBV12-4	TRBJ1-2	CASRQDKAYGYTF
TRBV9	TRBJ1-2	CASSVDSLYGYTF
TRBV27	TRBJ1-5	CASSLSVRQPQHF
TRBV3-1/TRBV3-2	TRBJ1-2	CASSQAGQRANYGYTF
TRBV5-1	TRBJ2-1	CASSGGLAGASSYNEQFF
TRBV11-2	TRBJ1-2	CASSPGQGLYYGYTF
TRBV5-1	TRBJ1-2	CASSATQGAYQMDYGYTF
TRBV7-2	TRBJ1-3	CASSLTRVTPGNTIYF
TRBV7-8	TRBJ2-1	CASSLGLYNEQFF
TRBV5-4	TRBJ1-6	CASSLRGGAGSPLHF